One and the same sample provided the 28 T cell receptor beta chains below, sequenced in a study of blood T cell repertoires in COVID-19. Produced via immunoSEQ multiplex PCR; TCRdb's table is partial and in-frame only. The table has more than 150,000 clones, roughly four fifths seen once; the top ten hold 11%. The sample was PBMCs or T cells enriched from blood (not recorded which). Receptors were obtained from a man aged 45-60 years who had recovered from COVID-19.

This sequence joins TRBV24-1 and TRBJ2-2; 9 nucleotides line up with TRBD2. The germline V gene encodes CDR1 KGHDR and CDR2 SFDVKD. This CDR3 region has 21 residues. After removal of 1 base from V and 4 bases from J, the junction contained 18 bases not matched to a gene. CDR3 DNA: TGTGCCACCAGTGATTTAACTGCGGGGAGAGAAGGACTAGCGTCCACCGGGGAGCTGTTTTTT. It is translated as CATSDLTAGREGLASTGELFF.

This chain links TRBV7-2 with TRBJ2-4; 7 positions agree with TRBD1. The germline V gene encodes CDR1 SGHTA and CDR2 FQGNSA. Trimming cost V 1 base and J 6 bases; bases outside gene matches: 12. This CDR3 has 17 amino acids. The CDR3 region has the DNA TGTGCCAGCAGCTTAGAGAACAGGGGAAGCCCCAGAAACATTCAGTACTTC. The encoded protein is CASSLENRGSPRNIQYF.

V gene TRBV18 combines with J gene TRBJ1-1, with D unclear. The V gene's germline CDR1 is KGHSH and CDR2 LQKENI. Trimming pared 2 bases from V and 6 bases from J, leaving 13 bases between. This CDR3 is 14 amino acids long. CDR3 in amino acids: CASSPTPVGAEAFF. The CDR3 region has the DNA TGTGCCAGCTCACCAACGCCAGTCGGAGCTGAAGCTTTCTTT.

The CDR3 region is CSVSPGTYEQYF. CDR3 nucleotides: TGCAGCGTATCGCCGGGGACCTACGAGCAGTACTTC. The chain uses TRBV29-1 and TRBJ2-7; D may be TRBD2 (5 bases). The germline V gene has CDR1 SQVTM and CDR2 ANQGSEA. Trimming pared 6 bases from V and 2 bases from J, leaving 11 bases between. CDR3 length: 12 residues.

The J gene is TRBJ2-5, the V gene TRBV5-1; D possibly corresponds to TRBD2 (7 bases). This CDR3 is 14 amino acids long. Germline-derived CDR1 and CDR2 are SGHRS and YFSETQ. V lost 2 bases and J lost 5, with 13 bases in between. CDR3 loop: CASSLRGALETQYF. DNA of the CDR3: TGCGCCAGCAGCTTACGGGGGGCACTGGAGACCCAGTACTTC. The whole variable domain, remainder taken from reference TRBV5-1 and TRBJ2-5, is KAGVTQTPRYLIKTRGQQVTLSCSPISGHRSVSWYQQTPGQGLQFLFEYFSETQRNKGNFPGRFSGRQFSNSRSEMNVSTLELGDSALYLCASSLRGALETQYFGPGTRLLVL.

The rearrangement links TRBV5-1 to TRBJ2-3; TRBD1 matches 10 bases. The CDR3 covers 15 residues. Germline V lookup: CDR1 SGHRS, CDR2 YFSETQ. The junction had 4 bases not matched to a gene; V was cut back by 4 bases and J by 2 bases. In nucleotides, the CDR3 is TGCGCCAGCAGCAGAGGGACAGGGGACACAGATACGCAGTATTTT. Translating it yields CASSRGTGDTDTQYF.

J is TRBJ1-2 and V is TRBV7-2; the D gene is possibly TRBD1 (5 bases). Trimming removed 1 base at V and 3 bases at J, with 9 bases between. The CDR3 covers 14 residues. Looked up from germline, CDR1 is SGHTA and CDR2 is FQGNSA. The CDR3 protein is CASSLDRFDYGYTF. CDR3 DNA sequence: TGTGCCAGCAGCTTAGACAGGTTCGACTATGGCTACACCTTC.

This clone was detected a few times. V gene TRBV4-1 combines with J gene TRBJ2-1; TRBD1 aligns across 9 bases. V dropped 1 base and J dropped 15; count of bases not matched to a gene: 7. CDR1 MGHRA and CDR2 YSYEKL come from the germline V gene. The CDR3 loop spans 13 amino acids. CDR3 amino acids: CASSQVGWDRAFF. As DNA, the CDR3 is TGCGCCAGCAGCCAAGTAGGTTGGGACAGGGCGTTCTTC.

This CDR3 is CASSQTHLTNYGYTF. The CDR3 nucleotides read TGCGCCAGCAGCCAAACACACCTGACTAACTATGGCTACACCTTC. The genes are TRBV4-1 and TRBJ1-2; D not certain. The germline V gene has CDR1 MGHRA and CDR2 YSYEKL. The CDR3 is 15 amino acids. Trimming stripped 2 bases from V and 0 bases from J, with 10 bases between.

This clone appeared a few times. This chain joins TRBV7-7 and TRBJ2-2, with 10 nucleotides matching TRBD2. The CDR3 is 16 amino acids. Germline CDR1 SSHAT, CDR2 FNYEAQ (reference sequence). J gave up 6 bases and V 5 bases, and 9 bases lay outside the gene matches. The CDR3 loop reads CASSRTSGAAAGELFF. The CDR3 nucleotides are TGTGCCAGCAGCCGAACTAGCGGGGCAGCAGCCGGGGAGCTGTTTTTT.

CDR3 sequence (DNA): TGTGCCAGCAGTTTACCGGGAGGGTACGAGCAGTACTTC. It translates to CASSLPGGYEQYF. The rearrangement uses TRBV28 and TRBJ2-7; 8 positions agree with TRBD2. Germline loops: CDR1 MDHEN, CDR2 SYDVKM. This CDR3 region has 13 residues. V shed 2 bases, J shed 4 bases, and the junction held 1 base outside the gene matches. Together with reference TRBV28 and TRBJ2-7, the CDR3 gives the full variable domain: DVKVTQSSRYLVKRTGEKVFLECVQDMDHENMFWYRQDPGLGLRLIYFSYDVKMKEKGDIPEGYSVSREKKERFSLILESASTNQTSMYLCASSLPGGYEQYFGPGTRLTVT.

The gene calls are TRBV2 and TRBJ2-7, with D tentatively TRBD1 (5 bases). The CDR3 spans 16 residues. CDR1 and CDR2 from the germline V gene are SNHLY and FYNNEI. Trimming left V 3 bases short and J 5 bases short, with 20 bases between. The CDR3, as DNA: TGTGCCAGCAGTGAGTTGAAAGAGCAGGGTTCCAACGAGCAGTACTTC. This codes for CASSELKEQGSNEQYF.

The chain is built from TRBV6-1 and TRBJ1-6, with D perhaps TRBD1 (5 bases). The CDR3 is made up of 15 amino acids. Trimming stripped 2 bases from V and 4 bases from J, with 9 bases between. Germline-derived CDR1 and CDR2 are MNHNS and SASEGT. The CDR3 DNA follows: TGTGCCAGCAGTGAATGGGGCCTATATAATTCACCCCTCCACTTT. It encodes CASSEWGLYNSPLHF.

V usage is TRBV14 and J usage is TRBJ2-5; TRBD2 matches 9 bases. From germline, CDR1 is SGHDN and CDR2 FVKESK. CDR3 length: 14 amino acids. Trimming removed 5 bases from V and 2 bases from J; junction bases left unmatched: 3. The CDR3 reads CASSLLAGQETQYF. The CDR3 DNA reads TGTGCCAGCAGCTTGCTAGCGGGGCAAGAGACCCAGTACTTC.

CDR3 in amino acids: CASRPGQVSNQPQHF. In DNA form, the CDR3 reads TGTGCCAGCAGGCCCGGACAGGTTAGCAATCAGCCCCAGCATTTT. The chain recombines TRBV2 with TRBJ1-5; 7 bases agree with TRBD1. This CDR3 is 15 amino acids long. CDR1 is SNHLY, CDR2 FYNNEI, per germline. After removal of 6 bases from V and 0 bases from J, the junction contained 5 bases not matched to a gene.

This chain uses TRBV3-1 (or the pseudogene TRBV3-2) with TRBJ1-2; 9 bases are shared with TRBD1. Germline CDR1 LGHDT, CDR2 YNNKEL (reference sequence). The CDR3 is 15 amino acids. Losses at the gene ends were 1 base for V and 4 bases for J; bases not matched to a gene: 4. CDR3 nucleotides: TGTGCCAGCAGCCAAGGGCCGGGACAGGGCTATGGCTACACCTTC. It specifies CASSQGPGQGYGYTF.

The CDR3 DNA follows: TGTGCCACCAGTCCGGGATGGACCGGGGAGCTGTTTTTT. This codes for CATSPGWTGELFF. The V gene is TRBV24-1, the J gene TRBJ2-2; D may be TRBD2 (5 bases). Between the trimmed V and J ends, which lost 6 bases and 5 bases, there was a span of 9 bases. Germline V gene data show CDR1 as KGHDR and CDR2 as SFDVKD. The CDR3 consists of 13 residues.

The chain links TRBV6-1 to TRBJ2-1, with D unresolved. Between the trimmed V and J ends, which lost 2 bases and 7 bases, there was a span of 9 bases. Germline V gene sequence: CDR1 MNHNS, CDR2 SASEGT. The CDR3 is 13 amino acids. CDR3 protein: CASSERVWNEQFF. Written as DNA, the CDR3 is TGTGCCAGCAGTGAACGGGTATGGAATGAGCAGTTCTTC.

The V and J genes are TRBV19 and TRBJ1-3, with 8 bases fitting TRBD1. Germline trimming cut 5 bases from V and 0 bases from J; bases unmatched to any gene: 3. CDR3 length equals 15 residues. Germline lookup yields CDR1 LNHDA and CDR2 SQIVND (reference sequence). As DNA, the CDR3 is TGTGCCAGTAGTTTGCAGGGGGCCTCTGGAAACACCATATATTTT. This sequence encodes CASSLQGASGNTIYF.

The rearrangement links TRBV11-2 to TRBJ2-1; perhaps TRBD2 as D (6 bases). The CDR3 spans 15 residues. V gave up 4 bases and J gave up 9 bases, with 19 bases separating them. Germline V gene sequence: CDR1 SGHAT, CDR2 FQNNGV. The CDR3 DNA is TGTGCCAGCAGCTCTGGAACAGGACCCGGGGGTGAGCAGTTCTTC. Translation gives CASSSGTGPGGEQFF.

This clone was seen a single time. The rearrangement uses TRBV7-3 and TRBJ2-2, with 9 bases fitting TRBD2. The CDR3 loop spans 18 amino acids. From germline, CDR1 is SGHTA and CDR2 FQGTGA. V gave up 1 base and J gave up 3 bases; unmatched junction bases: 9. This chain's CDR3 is CASSLRLAVGFYTGELFF. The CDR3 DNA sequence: TGTGCCAGCAGCTTAAGACTAGCGGTGGGATTTTACACCGGGGAGCTGTTTTTT.

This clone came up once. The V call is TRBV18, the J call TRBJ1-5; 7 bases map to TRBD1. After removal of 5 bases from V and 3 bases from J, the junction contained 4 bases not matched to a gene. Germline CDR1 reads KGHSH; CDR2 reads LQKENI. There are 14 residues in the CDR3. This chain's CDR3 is CASSGTAINQPQHF. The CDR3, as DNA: TGTGCCAGCTCAGGGACAGCCATCAATCAGCCCCAGCATTTT.

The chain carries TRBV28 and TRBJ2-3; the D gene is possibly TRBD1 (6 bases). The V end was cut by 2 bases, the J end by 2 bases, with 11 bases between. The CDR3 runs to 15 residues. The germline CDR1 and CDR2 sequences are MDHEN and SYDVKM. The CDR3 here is CASSLDRYATDTQYF. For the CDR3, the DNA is TGTGCCAGCAGTTTAGACAGGTACGCCACAGATACGCAGTATTTT.

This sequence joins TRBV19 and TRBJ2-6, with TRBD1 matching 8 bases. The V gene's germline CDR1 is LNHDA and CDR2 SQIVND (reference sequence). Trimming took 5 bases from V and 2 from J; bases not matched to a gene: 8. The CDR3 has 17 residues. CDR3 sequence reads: CASSFGQGRPGANVLTF. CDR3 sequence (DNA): TGTGCCAGTAGTTTCGGACAGGGTCGGCCTGGGGCCAACGTCCTGACTTTC.

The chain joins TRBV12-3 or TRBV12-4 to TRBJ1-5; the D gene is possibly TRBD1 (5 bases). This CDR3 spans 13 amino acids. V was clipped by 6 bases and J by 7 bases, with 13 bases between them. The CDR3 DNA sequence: TGTGCCAGCAGCTTGGGGGGGATCCAGCCCCAGCATTTT. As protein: CASSLGGIQPQHF.

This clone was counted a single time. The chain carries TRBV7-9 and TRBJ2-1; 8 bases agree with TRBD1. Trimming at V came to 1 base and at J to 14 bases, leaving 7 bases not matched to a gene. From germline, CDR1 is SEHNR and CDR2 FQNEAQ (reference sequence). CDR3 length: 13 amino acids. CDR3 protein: CASSLVGAGGEFF. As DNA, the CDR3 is TGTGCCAGCAGCTTAGTTGGTGCAGGGGGCGAGTTCTTC.

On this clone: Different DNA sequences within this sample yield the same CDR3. The CDR3 DNA sequence: TGTGCCAGCAGTTTACAGGGGTCCACTGAAGCTTTCTTT. Amino acids: CASSLQGSTEAFF. The chain couples TRBV12-3 or TRBV12-4 to TRBJ1-1; D perhaps matches TRBD1 (6 bases). There are 13 residues in the CDR3. The V end lost 2 bases, the J end lost 4 bases, and 8 bases lay between the germline ends.

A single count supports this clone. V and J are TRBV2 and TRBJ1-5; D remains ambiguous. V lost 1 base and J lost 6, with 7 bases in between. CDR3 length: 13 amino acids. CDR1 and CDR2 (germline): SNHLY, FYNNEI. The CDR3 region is CASSEVGGQPQHF. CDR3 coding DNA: TGTGCCAGCAGTGAAGTGGGAGGTCAGCCCCAGCATTTT.